This T cell receptor beta chain was obtained from a study of blood T cells in healthy people across ages (dated by TCRdb to the mid-2010s). For context, the study as a whole: In model experiments, roughly one uniquely barcoded TCR beta cDNA molecule per two T cells was captured by template switching. To track age-related changes in TCR beta repertoire diversity, the study relied on deep sequencing normalized with unique cDNA molecular identifiers. The donors were split into four age groups: young (average approximately 16 years), middle-aged (roughly 42), aged (roughly 60) and long-lived (about 82). To avoid experimental bias, donors of different ages were distributed randomly across sequencing lanes. For two donors (one aged 18 to 30 and one aged 80 or older), the study analyzed two additional independent replicas of 1 million unique cDNA reads from the same blood draw.

Broader findings and caveats from the paper: Since profiling was done on bulk unsorted PBMCs, naive and antigen-experienced compartments could not be conclusively compared. Compared with the aged group, more naive CD4+ T cells, fewer expanded clones and increased TCR diversity were shown by the long-lived group, suggesting age selection. Observed TCR beta diversity per million T cells fell roughly linearly with age, and a significant reduction was already apparent by age about 38. Total diversity estimates from one million sequenced T cells were considered lower bounds and underestimates. The percentage of naive T cells measured by flow cytometry correlated strongly with observed TCR beta diversity. Donor CMV infection status was unknown, potentially confounding age-related changes in expanded clonotypes.

Note on this clonotype: The antigen this receptor binds is unknown. No much larger clonotype is one base removed from it; base qualities were not supplied.

The library was obtained by 5' RACE. A second PCR of roughly 7 to 11 cycles was performed with a sample-barcoded 5' primer and a J-beta primer mix. A template-switch 5' adaptor carrying 12 random nucleotides introduced a unique molecular identifier onto each TCR beta cDNA molecule. Each sample yielded at least 2.5 million CDR3-containing paired-end reads. First-strand cDNA was synthesized from all RNA with the Mint cDNA synthesis kit, primed by a TRBC-specific oligonucleotide. Following uracil-DNA glycosylase treatment, all cDNA underwent a first 18-cycle PCR with the universal primers M1SS and BC2_uni_R. The published analysis was carried out like this. For normalization, 1 million high-quality reads were randomly selected from each sample, with every read carrying a distinct molecular identifier. Instead of being binned into consensus sequences, reads that shared molecular identifiers were thrown out. MiTCR, set to a Q25 quality threshold and the strictest error-elimination algorithm, was used for CDR3 identification, clonotype clustering and error correction. A nonparametric unseen species model using Euler transformation provided a lower-bound estimate of total TCR beta diversity. TCRdb reworked the public reads: Q25 trimming with fastp, MiXCR clone assembly, productive beta chains retained. Rows with one shared CDR3 protein collapse into an entry with the most common genes and DNA. These V and J calls originate from TCRdb's pipeline instead of the authors' own analysis. The sample table holds around 2 million distinct CDR3 sequences, of which about two fifths were seen once. The ten top clones hold about 21% of the sample.

Donors were 40 or so systemically healthy Caucasian individuals from Russia aged about 6 to 100 years. Each donor gave 8 to 10 milliliters of peripheral blood, drawn into EDTA-treated Vacutainer tubes. Ficoll-Paque density-gradient centrifugation was used to isolate PBMCs, with at least 6 million per sample. Total RNA, at least 5 micrograms per sample, was extracted from PBMCs with Trizol reagent. The percentages of naive CD45RAhigh/CD27high T cells were determined by flow cytometry on a PBMC aliquot from every donor. This TCR derives from a human donor in good health. The sequenced sample was blood.

The CDR3 region has the sequence CASEVPTGGYNEQFF. The DNA sequence is TGTGCCAGCGAAGTACCGACAGGCGGATACAATGAGCAGTTCTTC. The chain is encoded by TRBV2 joined to TRBJ2-1; possibly the D gene is TRBD1, per 6 matching bases. Trimming removed 8 bases from V and 4 bases from J, leaving 18 bases between the germline ends. The CDR3 spans 15 residues, from the cysteine through the phenylalanine. The only DNA kept is the CDR3, 45 bases in frame from the first base. CDR1 and CDR2 are read off the germline V gene as SNHLY and FYNNEI. Reference TRBV2 and TRBJ2-1 proteins supply the regions before and after the CDR3; the full variable domain is: EPEVTQTPSHQVTQMGQEVILRCVPISNHLYFYWYRQILGQKVEFLVSFYNNEISEKSEIFDDQFSVERPDGSNFTLKIRSTKLEDSAMYFCASEVPTGGYNEQFFGPGTRLTVL.